This T cell receptor beta chain appears in the sequencing data of a study of patients and donors after allogeneic stem cell transplantation. TCRdb reprocessed the RT-PCR reads with MiXCR, giving one entry per CDR3 protein. This table holds about a million distinct CDR3 sequences, roughly 18% found once. The material sequenced was blood, either unsorted or a sorted T cell fraction (not recorded which). This TCR was recovered from a human donor who was either an allogeneic HSCT recipient or a stem cell or donor lymphocyte infusion donor (not recorded which). It is not recorded whose cells these are; they may come from a transplant donor.

This CDR3 is CASSYSMGESYGYTF. DNA of the CDR3: TGTGCCAGCAGTTACTCGATGGGTGAAAGCTATGGCTACACCTTC. The chain recombines TRBV6-5 with TRBJ1-2; D unclear. The CDR3 runs to 15 residues. V was clipped by 0 bases and J by 4 bases, with 12 bases between them. Germline loops: CDR1 MNHEY, CDR2 SVGAGI.